This is a list of T cell receptor beta chains from one sample in a study of cytomegalovirus exposure and HLA in healthy donors. Measured with immunoSEQ multiplex PCR; TCRdb has only the in-frame clones, and not every one. The sample has some 180,000 clones; around 73% are singletons. Sequencing was performed on PBMCs. Every receptor here comes from a woman aged 30 to 39 in good health and CMV-seronegative. The CDR3 runs from the conserved cysteine through the conserved F or W. A D gene is named only where the DNA matches it firmly. Not all rows give a size; the values are once, few, many and, for expanded clones, a class.

>12|TRBV11-1|TRBJ1-1|.|.
TGTGCCAGCAGTCCTGTCCAGGGGATGGCTTTCTTT
CASSPVQGMAFF
>16|TRBV10-3|TRBJ2-1|.|TRBD2
TGTGCCATCAACAGGCTAGCGGGGGGCTCCTACAATGAGCAGTTCTTC
CAINRLAGGSYNEQFF
>16|TRBV7-8|TRBJ2-5|.|TRBD2
TGTGCCAGCAGCGAGGTCGGAGCGGGAGGGCAAGAGACCCAGTACTTC
CASSEVGAGGQETQYF
>18|TRBV4-1|TRBJ2-2|.|.
TGCGCCAGCAGCCAAAGAGCGCATCGGACGGACAACGCCGGGGAGCTGTTTTTT
CASSQRAHRTDNAGELFF
>16|TRBV9|TRBJ2-3|.|TRBD2
TGTGCCAGCAGCGTAGGGACTAGCGGGGGCACAGATACGCAGTATTTT
CASSVGTSGGTDTQYF
>16|TRBV4-1|TRBJ2-3|.|TRBD1
TGCGCCAGCAGCCAAGAGGTGGGACAGCGCACAGATACGCAGTATTTT
CASSQEVGQRTDTQYF
>15|TRBV5-1|TRBJ2-7|.|.
TGCGCCAGCAGCTTCCGGGAATCGGCCTTCTACGAGCAGTACTTC
CASSFRESAFYEQYF
>12|TRBV5-1|TRBJ2-5|few|.
TGCGCCAGCAGCTTGGAAACGGGGACCCAGTACTTC
CASSLETGTQYF
>16|TRBV6-5|TRBJ1-5|.|.
TGTGCCAGCAGTTATAACAGGGCAGTAGGCAATCAGCCCCAGCATTTT
CASSYNRAVGNQPQHF
>15|TRBV10-3|TRBJ2-7|.|.
TGTGCCACCCTAATAGGTTCAGGGATACTCTACGAGCAGTACTTC
CATLIGSGILYEQYF
>14|TRBV6-5|TRBJ2-5|.|.
TGTGCCAGCAGTTACTCATGGGGCACAGAGACCCAGTACTTC
CASSYSWGTETQYF
>17|TRBV5-1|TRBJ2-5|.|TRBD2
TGCGCCAGCAGCAGCCGGGGACTAGCGGGGAACCAAGAGACCCAGTACTTC
CASSSRGLAGNQETQYF
>17|TRBV11-2|TRBJ2-5|.|TRBD2
TGTGCCAGCAGCTTAGACCCTCTAGCGGGAGGCAAAGAGACCCAGTACTTC
CASSLDPLAGGKETQYF
>15|TRBV5-1|TRBJ2-1|.|TRBD2
TGCGCCAGCAGCTCTCGACTAGCAGGCTACAATGAGCAGTTCTTC
CASSSRLAGYNEQFF
>13|TRBV6-5|TRBJ1-1|.|.
TGTGCCAGCAGTTACTACACGAACACTGAAGCTTTCTTT
CASSYYTNTEAFF
>13|TRBV11-1|TRBJ1-1|.|.
TGTGCCAGCAGTAGAACGACAGCTTTGGGGGCTTTCTTT
CASSRTTALGAFF
>14|TRBV7-2|TRBJ2-7|.|.
TGTGCCAGCAGCTTAGACAGGTACTCCTACGAGCAGTACTTC
CASSLDRYSYEQYF
>14|TRBV5-1|TRBJ1-1|few|TRBD1
TGCGCCAGCAGCAGCTGGACAGGGGCCACTGAAGCTTTCTTT
CASSSWTGATEAFF
>15|TRBV15|TRBJ2-2|.|TRBD1
TGTGCCACCAGCGGTAGGACAGGGCGGGCCGGGGAGCTGTTTTTT
CATSGRTGRAGELFF
>16|TRBV28|TRBJ2-1|.|.
TGTGCCAGCAGGGGCCGGGGGGCGCATTCCTACAATGAGCAGTTCTTC
CASRGRGAHSYNEQFF
>13|TRBV2|TRBJ2-3|.|.
TGTGCCAGCACGGCGGTCTGGGCAGATACGCAGTATTTT
CASTAVWADTQYF
>16|TRBV27|TRBJ2-1|.|.
TGTGCCAACAGTTTTCTAGCAGGCTCCTCCTACAATGAGCAGTTCTTC
CANSFLAGSSYNEQFF